Listed below are T cell receptor beta chains from one sample, sequenced in a study of blood T cell repertoires in COVID-19. Generated by immunoSEQ multiplex PCR, the TCRdb table keeps only in-frame clones and is missing some. The profile shows around 65,000 clones, approximately 91% of them singletons. Sequencing input: peripheral blood. These receptors were collected from a human donor in a cohort sampled during active COVID-19. Each CDR3 is given with its conserved first and last residue. The D gene is left open where the match is weak. Part of the rows lack a size; the others show once, few, many or a class for expanded clones.

>TRBV7-9|.|.|TRBJ2-6
CASSLQGIGANVLTF
TGTGCCAGCAGCTTACAGGGGATCGGGGCCAACGTCCTGACTTTC
>TRBV7-9|TRBD1|.|TRBJ2-1
CASSRQGTNEQFF
TGTGCCAGCAGCCGACAGGGGACTAATGAGCAGTTCTTC
>TRBV7-9|TRBD2|.|TRBJ2-5
CASSLAGTSGSETQYF
TGTGCCAGCAGCTTAGCAGGGACTAGCGGGAGTGAGACCCAGTACTTC
>TRBV18|TRBD1|.|TRBJ2-7
CASSSRQGENTYEQYF
TGTGCCAGCTCATCGCGACAGGGGGAGAATACCTACGAGCAGTACTTC
>TRBV29-1|TRBD1|once|TRBJ2-7
CSVSPGQGWTSSYEQYF
TGCAGCGTTTCTCCGGGACAGGGGTGGACTAGCTCATACGAGCAGTACTTC
>TRBV11-2|TRBD1|.|TRBJ2-1
CASSFRQGYYNEQFF
TGTGCCAGCAGCTTCCGACAGGGCTATTACAATGAGCAGTTCTTC
>TRBV7-2|TRBD2|.|TRBJ2-3
CASSLVGLAADTQYF
TGTGCCAGCAGCTTAGTAGGACTAGCGGCAGATACGCAGTATTTT
>TRBV7-2|.|.|TRBJ1-2
CASSLGQIYGYTF
TGTGCCAGCAGCTTAGGACAAATCTATGGCTACACCTTC
>TRBV7-9|TRBD1|.|TRBJ2-7
CASSEGTASSYEQYF
TGTGCCAGCAGCGAAGGGACAGCCAGCTCCTACGAGCAGTACTTC
>TRBV19|.|.|TRBJ2-1
CASSIARGISGTGYNEQFF
TGTGCCAGTAGTATAGCGAGGGGAATTAGCGGAACTGGGTACAATGAGCAGTTCTTC
>TRBV19|.|.|TRBJ1-3
CASSIFGDTIYF
TGTGCCAGTAGTATTTTTGGAGACACCATATATTTT
>TRBV11-2|TRBD1|.|TRBJ2-7
CASSRDRGPYEQYF
TGTGCCAGCAGCCGGGACAGGGGGCCCTACGAGCAGTACTTC
>TRBV24-1|.|.|TRBJ2-2
CATSGGANTGELFF
TGTGCCACCAGTGGCGGGGCGAACACCGGGGAGCTGTTTTTT
>TRBV27|TRBD1|once|TRBJ2-2
CASSSRDRGTGELFF
TGTGCCAGCAGCAGCCGGGACAGGGGCACCGGGGAGCTGTTTTTT
>TRBV28|TRBD2|.|TRBJ2-5
CASSLPGGPRETQYF
TGTGCCAGCAGTTTACCGGGAGGGCCTAGAGAGACCCAGTACTTC
>TRBV19|.|.|TRBJ2-7
CASSISGYSYEQYF
TGTGCCAGTAGTATCTCAGGGTACTCCTACGAGCAGTACTTC
>TRBV7-2|TRBD1|.|TRBJ2-7
CASSRGQASSYEQYF
TGTGCCAGCAGCCGGGGACAGGCGAGCTCCTACGAGCAGTACTTC
>TRBV6-6|.|.|TRBJ1-4
CASRGHSNEKLFF
TGTGCCAGCAGGGGGCACTCTAATGAAAAACTGTTTTTT
>TRBV15|.|.|TRBJ2-2
CATSSLQGGTGELFF
TGTGCCACCAGCAGTCTCCAGGGGGGCACCGGGGAGCTGTTTTTT
>TRBV28|.|.|TRBJ2-2
CASTRTGTGELFF
TGTGCCAGCACTCGAACAGGGACCGGGGAGCTGTTTTTT
>TRBV7-9|.|.|TRBJ1-4
CASSSFGAGEKLFF
TGTGCCAGCAGCTCCTTTGGGGCGGGGGAAAAACTGTTTTTT
>TRBV19|.|.|TRBJ1-5
CASGGGRQPQHF
TGTGCCAGTGGCGGGGGCAGACAGCCCCAGCATTTT
>TRBV6-5|.|.|TRBJ1-2
CASSRTENYGYTF
TGTGCCAGCAGTCGGACAGAAAACTATGGCTACACCTTC